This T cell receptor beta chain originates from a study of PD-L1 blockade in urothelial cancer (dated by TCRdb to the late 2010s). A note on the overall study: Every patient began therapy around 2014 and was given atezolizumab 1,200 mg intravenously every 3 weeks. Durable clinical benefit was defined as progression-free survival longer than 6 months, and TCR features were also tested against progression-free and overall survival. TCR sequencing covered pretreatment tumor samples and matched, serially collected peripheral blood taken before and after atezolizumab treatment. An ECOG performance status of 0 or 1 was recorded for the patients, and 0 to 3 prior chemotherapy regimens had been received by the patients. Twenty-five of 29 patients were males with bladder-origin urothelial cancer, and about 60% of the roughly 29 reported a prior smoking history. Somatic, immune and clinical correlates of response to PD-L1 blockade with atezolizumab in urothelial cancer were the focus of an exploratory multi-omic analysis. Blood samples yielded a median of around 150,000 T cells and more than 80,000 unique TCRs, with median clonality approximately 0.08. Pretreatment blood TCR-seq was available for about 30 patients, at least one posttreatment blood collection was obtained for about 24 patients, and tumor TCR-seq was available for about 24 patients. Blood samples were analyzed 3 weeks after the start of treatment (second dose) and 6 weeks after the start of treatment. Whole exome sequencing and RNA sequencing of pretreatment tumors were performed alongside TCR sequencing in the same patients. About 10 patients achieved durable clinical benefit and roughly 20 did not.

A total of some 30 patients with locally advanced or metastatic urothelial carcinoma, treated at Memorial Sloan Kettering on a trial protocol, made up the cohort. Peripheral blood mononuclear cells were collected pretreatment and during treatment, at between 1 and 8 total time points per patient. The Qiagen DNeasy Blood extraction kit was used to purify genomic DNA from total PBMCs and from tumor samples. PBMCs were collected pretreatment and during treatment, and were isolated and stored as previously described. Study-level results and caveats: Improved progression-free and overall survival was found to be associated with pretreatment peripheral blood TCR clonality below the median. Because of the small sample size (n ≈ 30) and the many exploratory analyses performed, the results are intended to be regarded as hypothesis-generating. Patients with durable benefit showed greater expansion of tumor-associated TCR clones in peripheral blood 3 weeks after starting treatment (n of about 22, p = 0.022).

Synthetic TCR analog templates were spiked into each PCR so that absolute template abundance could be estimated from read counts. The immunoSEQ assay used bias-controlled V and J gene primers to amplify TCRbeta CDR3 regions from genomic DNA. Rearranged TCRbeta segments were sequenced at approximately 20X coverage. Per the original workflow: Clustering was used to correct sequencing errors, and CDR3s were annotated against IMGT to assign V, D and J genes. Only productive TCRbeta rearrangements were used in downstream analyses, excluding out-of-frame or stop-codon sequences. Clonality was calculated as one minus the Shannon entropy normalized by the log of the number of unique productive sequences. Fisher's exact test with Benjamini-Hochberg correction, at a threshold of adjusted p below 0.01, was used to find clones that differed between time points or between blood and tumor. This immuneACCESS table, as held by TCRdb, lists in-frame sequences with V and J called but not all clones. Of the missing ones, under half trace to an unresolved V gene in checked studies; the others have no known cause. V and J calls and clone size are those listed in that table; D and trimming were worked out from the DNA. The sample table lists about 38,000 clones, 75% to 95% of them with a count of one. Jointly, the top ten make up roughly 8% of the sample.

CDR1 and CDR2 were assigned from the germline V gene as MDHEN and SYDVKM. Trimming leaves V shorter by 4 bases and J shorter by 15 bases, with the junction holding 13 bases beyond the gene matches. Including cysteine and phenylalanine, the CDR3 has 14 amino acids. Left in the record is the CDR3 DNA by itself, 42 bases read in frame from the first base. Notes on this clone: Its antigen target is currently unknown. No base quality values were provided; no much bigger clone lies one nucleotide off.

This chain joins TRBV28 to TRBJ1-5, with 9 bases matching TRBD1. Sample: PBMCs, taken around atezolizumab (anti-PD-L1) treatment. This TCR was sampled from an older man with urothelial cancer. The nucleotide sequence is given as TGTGCCAGCAGTTCGGGACAGGGTGGACGGCCGCGGCATTTT. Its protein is CASSSGQGGRPRHF.